Each of the 5 T cell receptor beta chains below was sequenced from the same sample in a study of PD-1 blockade in classical Hodgkin lymphoma. With no exception, relapse followed autologous stem cell transplantation in all patients, and brentuximab vedotin exposure varied. Thawed PBMCs yielded CD4+ T cells through magnetic negative selection. Some clones are missing from TCRdb's copy, which holds only in-frame ones; the method was immunoSEQ multiplex PCR. The profile shows 15,000 to 20,000 clones, about 85% of them singletons. The sample was CD4+ T cells from blood, taken at baseline. Receptors originate from a human donor with classical Hodgkin lymphoma.

The V gene is TRBV4-2, the J gene TRBJ2-1; 15 bases map to TRBD2. J gave up 9 bases and V 8 bases, and 5 bases lay outside the gene matches. Looked up from germline, CDR1 is LGHNA and CDR2 is YNFKEQ. CDR3 size: 14 residues. The CDR3 is CASRTSGGAGEQFF. The CDR3 bases are TGTGCCAGCCGGACTAGCGGGGGGGCTGGTGAGCAGTTCTTC.

The chain uses TRBV7-9 and TRBJ1-1; 12 bases map to TRBD1. The CDR3 runs to 18 residues. Germline CDR1 SEHNR, CDR2 FQNEAQ (reference sequence). Unmatched junction bases numbered 12, after V lost 2 bases and J lost 5 bases. For the CDR3, the DNA is TGTGCCAGCAGCTTAAGGGGACAGGGGGCGCAAAGGGATACTGAAGCTTTCTTT. Amino acid sequence: CASSLRGQGAQRDTEAFF.

The V gene is TRBV7-2, the J gene TRBJ1-2, with a weak D call TRBD1 (6 bases). Trimming removed 3 bases at V and 4 bases at J, with 18 bases between. The CDR3 is made up of 16 amino acids. Germline V gene data show CDR1 as SGHTA and CDR2 as FQGNSA. CDR3 bases: TGTGCCAGCAGCTTTTTAGACAGGCGACGTGGCTATGGCTACACCTTC. Protein sequence: CASSFLDRRRGYGYTF.

This clone was detected once. The chain couples TRBV6-5 to TRBJ1-4, with 7 bases identical to TRBD1. Trimming at V came to 5 bases and at J to 14 bases, leaving 17 bases not matched to a gene. CDR3 length: 15 amino acids. Germline V gene lookup returns CDR1 MNHEY and CDR2 SVGAGI. The CDR3 DNA is TGTGCCAGCAGTACCCACAGGGGCCTCCAACTTATTCTGTTTTTT. This translates into CASSTHRGLQLILFF.

This sequence joins TRBV28 and TRBJ1-2; D is ambiguous. This CDR3 comprises 13 residues. Trimming cost V 6 bases and J 1 base, with 9 bases left between them. Germline CDR1 is MDHEN and CDR2 is SYDVKM. In nucleotides, the CDR3 is TGTGCCAGCAGCCCGGGTTTTAACTATGGCTACACCTTC. It translates to CASSPGFNYGYTF.